This TCR beta chain was captured by sequencing in a study of T cell responses to AZD1222 COVID-19 vaccine. Study-level findings and limits: Two AZD1222 administrations were followed by greater Spike-specific TCR breadth and depth.

Concerning this clone: What it binds is not known.

This CDR3 contains 15 residues. The V gene end was trimmed by 4 bases and the J gene end by 4 bases; junction bases not matched to a gene: 5. From germline, CDR1 is MGHRA and CDR2 YSYEKL. The data were produced by immunoSEQ multiplex PCR, yet TCRdb's version contains in-frame clones alone and is incomplete. The sample includes some 150,000 clones, 90% to 95% of them seen just once. The rearrangement joins TRBV4-1 to TRBJ2-2, with TRBD2 identical over 8 bases. Sample: peripheral blood, taken on day 0 of MenACWY control vaccination. This sequence originates from an adult in good health. As DNA, the CDR3 is TGCGCCAGCAGCCCGGGCCTAGCGGGCACCGGGGAGCTGTTTTTT. It is translated as CASSPGLAGTGELFF.